A selection of T cell receptor beta chains follows, all from one sample in a study of T cells after yellow fever vaccination. TCRdb re-derived calls from the 5' RACE reads in MiXCR, one entry per CDR3 protein. This sample carries 200,000 or so distinct CDR3 sequences, about 7% of them seen once, and the ten largest clones take 1% to 1.2%. The source was CD4+ T cells sorted from PBMCs, collected on the day of the yellow fever booster vaccination. These receptors all come from a man aged 25 to 45 who received the YFV17D yellow fever vaccine. CDR3s leave out the opening cysteine and the closing phenylalanine or tryptophan.

CDR3: ASSQADRLISPLH
J: TRBJ1-6
V: TRBV14

CDR3: ASSQGSTKNIQY
J: TRBJ2-4
V: TRBV14

CDR3: SGRGDSYNEQF
J: TRBJ2-1
V: TRBV20-1

CDR3: AQGGLALGYEQY
J: TRBJ2-7
V: TRBV30

CDR3: ASSRQASYEQY
J: TRBJ2-7
V: TRBV7-2

CDR3: ASRDSRGRPDTQY
J: TRBJ2-3
V: TRBV19

CDR3: ASSPEGDQPQH
J: TRBJ1-5
V: TRBV19

CDR3: ASSSRVREADTQY
J: TRBJ2-3
V: TRBV7-2

CDR3: ASRVPGAKLAKNIQY
J: TRBJ2-4
V: TRBV11-2

CDR3: ASSVEDGLIYNEQF
J: TRBJ2-1
V: TRBV9

CDR3: SSLVMGVQETQY
J: TRBJ2-5
V: TRBV20-1

CDR3: SAFPWDRGKGYGYT
J: TRBJ1-2
V: TRBV20-1

CDR3: ASSYLNLEGYT
J: TRBJ1-2
V: TRBV6-5

CDR3: ASSLALGTRTDTQY
J: TRBJ2-3
V: TRBV5-1

CDR3: ASRQVEQF
J: TRBJ2-1
V: TRBV25-1

CDR3: SGRFRGSNTEAF
J: TRBJ1-1
V: TRBV29-1

CDR3: ASSPGVGYEQY
J: TRBJ2-7
V: TRBV18

CDR3: ASSLAFLAGSYNEQF
J: TRBJ2-1
V: TRBV5-6

CDR3: ASSLGLAGVWLF
J: TRBJ2-1
V: TRBV12-3/TRBV12-4

CDR3: ASSQDASKHNQPQH
J: TRBJ1-5
V: TRBV3-1

CDR3: ASIPGTTPTGELF
J: TRBJ2-2
V: TRBV7-2

CDR3: ASSPRPTVAGGPSDEQF
J: TRBJ2-1
V: TRBV4-2

CDR3: ASSRPETANYGYT
J: TRBJ1-2
V: TRBV5-1

CDR3: ASSPGLGEQY
J: TRBJ2-7
V: TRBV12-3/TRBV12-4

CDR3: ASTVDAEQF
J: TRBJ2-1
V: TRBV7-2

CDR3: SVERGTPGTDTQY
J: TRBJ2-3
V: TRBV29-1

CDR3: ASSSGQGGGETQY
J: TRBJ2-5
V: TRBV7-2

CDR3: SATITGPGEQY
J: TRBJ2-7
V: TRBV20-1

CDR3: ASSSVTGSGTEAF
J: TRBJ1-1
V: TRBV7-2

CDR3: ASRTGTSNTEQY
J: TRBJ2-7
V: TRBV12-3/TRBV12-4

CDR3: ASSPDRGGQPQH
J: TRBJ1-5
V: TRBV18

CDR3: SARAQSLNSYNEQF
J: TRBJ2-1
V: TRBV20-1

CDR3: RAGTGVNEQF
J: TRBJ2-1
V: TRBV29-1

CDR3: ATSRFEGAGTGELF
J: TRBJ2-2
V: TRBV15

CDR3: SASAYEQY
J: TRBJ2-7
V: TRBV20-1

CDR3: ASRPLAGVTDTQY
J: TRBJ2-3
V: TRBV12-3/TRBV12-4

CDR3: SAKRLAEYNEQF
J: TRBJ2-1
V: TRBV20-1

CDR3: ASSFGGTEHEQY
J: TRBJ2-7
V: TRBV7-9

CDR3: ASSLNRGADTQY
J: TRBJ2-3
V: TRBV5-1

CDR3: ASSRLDTLSNQPQH
J: TRBJ1-5
V: TRBV12-3/TRBV12-4

CDR3: ASSLLGSGRYEQY
J: TRBJ2-7
V: TRBV11-2

CDR3: AIKRSRTDTQY
J: TRBJ2-3
V: TRBV6-1

CDR3: ASSLGAGARQETQY
J: TRBJ2-5
V: TRBV5-1

CDR3: SARDLGQGQTDTQY
J: TRBJ2-3
V: TRBV20-1

CDR3: ARGPRLVGGTQY
J: TRBJ2-3
V: TRBV5-3

CDR3: ASSLVPGGEKEQY
J: TRBJ2-7
V: TRBV12-3/TRBV12-4

CDR3: ATSTLSDSYEQY
J: TRBJ2-7
V: TRBV15

CDR3: ASSSSGIETQY
J: TRBJ2-5
V: TRBV7-2

CDR3: ASSRERTAEQY
J: TRBJ2-7
V: TRBV23-1

CDR3: AISRQGTADTQY
J: TRBJ2-3
V: TRBV10-3

CDR3: ASSIDPGAHYGYT
J: TRBJ1-2
V: TRBV19

CDR3: ASSLLSDRGHRYNEQF
J: TRBJ2-1
V: TRBV7-3

CDR3: SAWTGANNSPLH
J: TRBJ1-6
V: TRBV20-1

CDR3: ASSFLAGIYNEQF
J: TRBJ2-1
V: TRBV7-2

CDR3: AISAGGESQPQH
J: TRBJ1-5
V: TRBV10-3

CDR3: SARDSGRILDGYT
J: TRBJ1-2
V: TRBV20-1

CDR3: ASRSGVHYGYT
J: TRBJ1-2
V: TRBV6-2/TRBV6-3